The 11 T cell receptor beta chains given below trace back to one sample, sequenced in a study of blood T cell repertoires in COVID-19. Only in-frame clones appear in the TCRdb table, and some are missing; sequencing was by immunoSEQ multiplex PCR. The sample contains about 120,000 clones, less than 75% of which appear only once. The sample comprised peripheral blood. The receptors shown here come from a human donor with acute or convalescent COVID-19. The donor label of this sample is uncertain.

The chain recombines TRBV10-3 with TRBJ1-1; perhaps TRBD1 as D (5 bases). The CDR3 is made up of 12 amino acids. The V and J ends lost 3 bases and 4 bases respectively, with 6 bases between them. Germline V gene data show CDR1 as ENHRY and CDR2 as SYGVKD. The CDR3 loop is CAISEQVTEAFF. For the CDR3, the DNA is TGTGCCATCAGTGAACAGGTCACTGAAGCTTTCTTT.

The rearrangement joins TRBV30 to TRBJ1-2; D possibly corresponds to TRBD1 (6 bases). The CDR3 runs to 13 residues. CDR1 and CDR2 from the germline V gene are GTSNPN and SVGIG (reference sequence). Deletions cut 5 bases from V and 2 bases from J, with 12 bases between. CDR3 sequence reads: CAWRWDTNYGYTF. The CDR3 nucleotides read TGTGCCTGGCGATGGGACACGAACTATGGCTACACCTTC.

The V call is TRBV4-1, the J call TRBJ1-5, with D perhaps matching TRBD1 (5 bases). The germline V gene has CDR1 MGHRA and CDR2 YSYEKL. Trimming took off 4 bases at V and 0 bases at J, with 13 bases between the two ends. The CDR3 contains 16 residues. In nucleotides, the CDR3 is TGCGCCAGCAGCCCCCTGCGGGGACTTAGCAATCAGCCCCAGCATTTT. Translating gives CASSPLRGLSNQPQHF.

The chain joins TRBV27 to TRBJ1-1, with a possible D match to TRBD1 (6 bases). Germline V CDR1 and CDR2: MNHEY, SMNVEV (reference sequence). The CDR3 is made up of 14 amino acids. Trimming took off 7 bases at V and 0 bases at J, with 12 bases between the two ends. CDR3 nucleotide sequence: TGTGCCAGCAAGAAGACAGGAATGAACACTGAAGCTTTCTTT. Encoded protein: CASKKTGMNTEAFF.

The CDR3 DNA is TGCAGTGCCCCGGACACATATGGCTACACCTTC. Its translation: CSAPDTYGYTF. The gene calls are TRBV20-1 and TRBJ1-2; D may be TRBD1 (5 bases). From germline, CDR1 is DFQATT and CDR2 SNEGSKA (reference sequence). CDR3 size: 11 residues. V dropped 6 bases and J dropped 5 bases, with 10 bases sitting between them.

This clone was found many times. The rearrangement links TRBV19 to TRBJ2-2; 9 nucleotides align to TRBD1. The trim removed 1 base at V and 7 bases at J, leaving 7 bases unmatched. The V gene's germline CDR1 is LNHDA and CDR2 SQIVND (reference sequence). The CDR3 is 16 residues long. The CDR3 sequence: CASSIGGTGFGGELFF. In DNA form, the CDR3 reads TGTGCCAGTAGTATAGGCGGGACAGGGTTCGGCGGGGAGCTGTTTTTT. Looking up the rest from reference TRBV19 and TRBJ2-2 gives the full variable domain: DGGITQSPKYLFRKEGQNVTLSCEQNLNHDAMYWYRQDPGQGLRLIYYSQIVNDFQKGDIAEGYSVSREKKESFPLTVTSAQKNPTAFYLCASSIGGTGFGGELFFGEGSRLTVL.

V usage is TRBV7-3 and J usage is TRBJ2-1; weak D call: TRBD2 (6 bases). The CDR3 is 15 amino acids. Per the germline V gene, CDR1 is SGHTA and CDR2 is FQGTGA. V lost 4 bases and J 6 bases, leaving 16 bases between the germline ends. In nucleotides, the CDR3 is TGTGCCAGCAGCTACGCCGGGAGCCCGGCCAATGAGCAGTTCTTC. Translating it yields CASSYAGSPANEQFF.

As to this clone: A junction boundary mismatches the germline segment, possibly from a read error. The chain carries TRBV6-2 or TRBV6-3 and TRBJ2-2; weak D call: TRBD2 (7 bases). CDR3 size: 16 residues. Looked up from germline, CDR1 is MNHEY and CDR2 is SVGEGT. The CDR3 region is CASSYGGGPKTGELFF. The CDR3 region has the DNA TGTGCCAGCAGTTATGGGGGGGGGCCGAAAACCGGGGAGCTGTTTTTT.

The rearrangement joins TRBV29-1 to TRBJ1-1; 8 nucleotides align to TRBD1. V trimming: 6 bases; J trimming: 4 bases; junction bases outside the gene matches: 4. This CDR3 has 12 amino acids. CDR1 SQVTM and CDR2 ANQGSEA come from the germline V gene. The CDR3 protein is CSVYRGATEAFF. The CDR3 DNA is TGCAGCGTCTACAGGGGGGCCACTGAAGCTTTCTTT. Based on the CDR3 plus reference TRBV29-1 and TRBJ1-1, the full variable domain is SAVISQKPSRDICQRGTSLTIQCQVDSQVTMMFWYRQQPGQSLTLIATANQGSEATYESGFVIDKFPISRPNLTFSTLTVSNMSPEDSSIYLCSVYRGATEAFFGQGTRLTVV.

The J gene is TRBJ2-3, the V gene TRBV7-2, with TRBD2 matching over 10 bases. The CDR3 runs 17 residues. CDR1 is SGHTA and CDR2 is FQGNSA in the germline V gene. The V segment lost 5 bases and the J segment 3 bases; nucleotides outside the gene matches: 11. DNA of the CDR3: TGTGCCAGCAGCGCCTTCACTAGCGGGGTATCGACAGATACGCAGTATTTT. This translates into CASSAFTSGVSTDTQYF.

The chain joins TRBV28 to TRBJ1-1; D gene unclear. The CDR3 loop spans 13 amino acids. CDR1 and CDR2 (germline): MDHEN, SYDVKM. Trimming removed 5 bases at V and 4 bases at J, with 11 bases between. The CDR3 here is CASSRLSTTEAFF. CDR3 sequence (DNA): TGTGCCAGCAGTCGGTTGAGTACCACTGAAGCTTTCTTT.